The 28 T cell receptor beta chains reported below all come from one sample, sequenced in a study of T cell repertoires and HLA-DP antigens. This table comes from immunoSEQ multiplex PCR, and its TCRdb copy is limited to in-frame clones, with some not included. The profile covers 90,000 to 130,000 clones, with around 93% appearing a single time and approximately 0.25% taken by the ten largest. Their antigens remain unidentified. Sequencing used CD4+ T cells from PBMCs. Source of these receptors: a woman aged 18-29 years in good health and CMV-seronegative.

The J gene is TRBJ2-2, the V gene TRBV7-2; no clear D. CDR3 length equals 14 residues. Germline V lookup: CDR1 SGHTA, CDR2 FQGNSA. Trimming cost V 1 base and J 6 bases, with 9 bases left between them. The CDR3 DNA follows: TGTGCCAGCAGCTTAGTTCGGGTGGCCGGGGAGCTGTTTTTT. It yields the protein CASSLVRVAGELFF.

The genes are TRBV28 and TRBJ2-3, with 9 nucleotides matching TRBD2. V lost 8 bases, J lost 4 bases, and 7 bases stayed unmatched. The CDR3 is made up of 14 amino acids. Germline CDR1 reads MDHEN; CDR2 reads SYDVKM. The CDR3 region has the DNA TGTGCCAGCTTCGGCGGGAGGGCCCCAGATACGCAGTATTTT. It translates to CASFGGRAPDTQYF.

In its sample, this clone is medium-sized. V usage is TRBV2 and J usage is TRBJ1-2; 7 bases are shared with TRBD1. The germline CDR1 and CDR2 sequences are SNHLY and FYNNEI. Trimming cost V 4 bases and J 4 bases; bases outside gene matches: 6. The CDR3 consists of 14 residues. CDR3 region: CASSAGQARYGYTF. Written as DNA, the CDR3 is TGTGCCAGCAGTGCCGGACAGGCCCGCTATGGCTACACCTTC.

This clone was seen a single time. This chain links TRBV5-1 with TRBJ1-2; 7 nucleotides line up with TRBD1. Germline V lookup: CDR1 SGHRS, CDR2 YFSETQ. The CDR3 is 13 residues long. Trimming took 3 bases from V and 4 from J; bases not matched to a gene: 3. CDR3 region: CASSSTGLYGYTF. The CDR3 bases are TGCGCCAGCAGCTCGACAGGGCTCTATGGCTACACCTTC.

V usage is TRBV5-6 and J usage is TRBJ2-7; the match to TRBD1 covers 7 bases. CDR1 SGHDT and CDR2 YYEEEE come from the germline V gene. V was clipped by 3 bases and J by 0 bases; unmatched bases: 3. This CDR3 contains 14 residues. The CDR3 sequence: CASSSWDSSYEQYF. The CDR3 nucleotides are TGTGCCAGCAGCTCCTGGGACAGCTCCTACGAGCAGTACTTC.

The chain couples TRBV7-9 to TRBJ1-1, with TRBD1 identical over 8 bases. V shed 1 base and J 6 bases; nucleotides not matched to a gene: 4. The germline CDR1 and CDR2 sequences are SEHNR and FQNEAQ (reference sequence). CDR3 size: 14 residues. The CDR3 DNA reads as TGTGCCAGCAGCTTAGAGGACAGGGAGGCTGAAGCTTTCTTT. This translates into CASSLEDREAEAFF.

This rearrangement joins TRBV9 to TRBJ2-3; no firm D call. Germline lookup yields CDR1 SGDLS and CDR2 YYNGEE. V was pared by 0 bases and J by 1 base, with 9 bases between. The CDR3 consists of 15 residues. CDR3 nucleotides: TGTGCCAGCAGCGTAGGCCCTGGCGGCACAGATACGCAGTATTTT. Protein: CASSVGPGGTDTQYF.

CDR3 bases: TGTGCCAGCAGTGCGCTGCTGGGGCTCGGGTATCAGCCCCAGCATTTT. Encoded protein: CASSALLGLGYQPQHF. The chain joins TRBV6-1 to TRBJ1-5; a weak D match, TRBD1 (5 bases). The V end was cut by 4 bases, the J end by 5 bases, with 18 bases between. This CDR3 contains 16 residues. Germline CDR1 and CDR2: MNHNS and SASEGT.

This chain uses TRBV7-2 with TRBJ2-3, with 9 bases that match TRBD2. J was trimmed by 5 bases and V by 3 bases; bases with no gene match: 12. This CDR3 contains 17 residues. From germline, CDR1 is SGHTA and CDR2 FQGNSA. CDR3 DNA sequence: TGTGCCAGCAGCTTGGCGGGGGGGCTAGCCACTCAAGATACGCAGTATTTT. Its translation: CASSLAGGLATQDTQYF.

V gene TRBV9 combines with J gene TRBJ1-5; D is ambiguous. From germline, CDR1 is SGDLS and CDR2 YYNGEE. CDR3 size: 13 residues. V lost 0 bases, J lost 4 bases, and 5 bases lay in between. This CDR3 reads CASSVDINQPQHF. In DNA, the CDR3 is TGTGCCAGCAGCGTAGATATTAATCAGCCCCAGCATTTT.

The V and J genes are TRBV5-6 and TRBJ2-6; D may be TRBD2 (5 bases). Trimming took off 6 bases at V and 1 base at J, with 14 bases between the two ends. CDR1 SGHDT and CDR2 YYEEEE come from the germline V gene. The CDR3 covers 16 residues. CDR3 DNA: TGTGCCAGCAACAGACTAAGGGAATCTGGGGCCAACGTCCTGACTTTC. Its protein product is CASNRLRESGANVLTF.

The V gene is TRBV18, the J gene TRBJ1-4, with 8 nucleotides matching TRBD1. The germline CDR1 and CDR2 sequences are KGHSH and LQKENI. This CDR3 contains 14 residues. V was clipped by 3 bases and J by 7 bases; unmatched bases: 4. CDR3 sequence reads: CASSPGQGAEKLFF. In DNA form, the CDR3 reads TGTGCCAGCTCACCGGGGCAGGGGGCTGAAAAACTGTTTTTT. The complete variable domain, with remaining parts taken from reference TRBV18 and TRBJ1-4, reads NAGVMQNPRHLVRRRGQEARLRCSPMKGHSHVYWYRQLPEEGLKFMVYLQKENIIDESGMPKERFSAEFPKEGPSILRIQQVVRGDSAAYFCASSPGQGAEKLFFGSGTQLSVL.

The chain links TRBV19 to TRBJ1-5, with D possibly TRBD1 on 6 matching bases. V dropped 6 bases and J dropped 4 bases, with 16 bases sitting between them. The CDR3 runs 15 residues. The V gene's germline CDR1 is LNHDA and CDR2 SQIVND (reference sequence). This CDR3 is CASSPPAGANQPQHF. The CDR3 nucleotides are TGTGCCAGTAGCCCGCCTGCAGGGGCTAATCAGCCCCAGCATTTT.

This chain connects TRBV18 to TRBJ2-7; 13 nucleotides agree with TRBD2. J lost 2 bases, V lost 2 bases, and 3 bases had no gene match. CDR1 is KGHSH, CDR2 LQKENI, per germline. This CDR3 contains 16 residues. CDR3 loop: CASSPGLAGVTYEQYF. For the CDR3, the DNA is TGTGCCAGCTCACCAGGACTAGCGGGAGTAACCTACGAGCAGTACTTC. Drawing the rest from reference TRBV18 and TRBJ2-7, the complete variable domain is NAGVMQNPRHLVRRRGQEARLRCSPMKGHSHVYWYRQLPEEGLKFMVYLQKENIIDESGMPKERFSAEFPKEGPSILRIQQVVRGDSAAYFCASSPGLAGVTYEQYFGPGTRLTVT.

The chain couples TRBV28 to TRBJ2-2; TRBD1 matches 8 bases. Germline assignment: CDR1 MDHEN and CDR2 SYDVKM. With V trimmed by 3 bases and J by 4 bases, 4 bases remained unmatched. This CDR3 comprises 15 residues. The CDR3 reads CASSLTGAGTGELFF. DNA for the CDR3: TGTGCCAGCAGTTTGACAGGGGCGGGCACCGGGGAGCTGTTTTTT.

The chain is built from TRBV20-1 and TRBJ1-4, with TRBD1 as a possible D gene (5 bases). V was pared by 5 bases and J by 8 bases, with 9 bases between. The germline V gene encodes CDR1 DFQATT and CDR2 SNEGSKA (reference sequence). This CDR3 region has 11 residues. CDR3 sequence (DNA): TGCAGTGCTCCTAGGGGCGAAAAACTGTTTTTT. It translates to CSAPRGEKLFF.

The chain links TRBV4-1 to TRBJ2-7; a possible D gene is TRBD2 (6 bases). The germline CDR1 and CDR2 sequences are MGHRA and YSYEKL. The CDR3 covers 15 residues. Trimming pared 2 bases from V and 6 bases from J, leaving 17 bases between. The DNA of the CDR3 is TGCGCCAGCAGCCAAAAAGGGCGCAGCGGGCCCGAGCAGTACTTC. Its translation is CASSQKGRSGPEQYF.

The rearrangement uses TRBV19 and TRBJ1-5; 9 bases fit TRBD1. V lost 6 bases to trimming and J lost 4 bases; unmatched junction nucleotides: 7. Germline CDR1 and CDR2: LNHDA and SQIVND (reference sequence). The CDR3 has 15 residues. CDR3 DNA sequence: TGTGCCAGTAGGACCCGGGACAGGGCGAATCAGCCCCAGCATTTT. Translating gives CASRTRDRANQPQHF.

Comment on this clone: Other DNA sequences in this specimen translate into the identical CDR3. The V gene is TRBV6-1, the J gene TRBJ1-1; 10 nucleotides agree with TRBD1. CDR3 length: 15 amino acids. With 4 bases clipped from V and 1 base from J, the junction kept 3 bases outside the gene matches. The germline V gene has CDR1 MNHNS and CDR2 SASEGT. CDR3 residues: CASSGWTGGNTEAFF. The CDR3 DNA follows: TGTGCCAGCAGTGGCTGGACAGGGGGGAACACTGAAGCTTTCTTT.

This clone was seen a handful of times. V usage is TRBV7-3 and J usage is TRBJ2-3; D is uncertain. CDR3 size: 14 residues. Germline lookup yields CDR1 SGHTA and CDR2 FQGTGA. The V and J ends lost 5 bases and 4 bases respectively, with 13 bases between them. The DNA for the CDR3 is TGTGCCAGCAGCCCGAATCCACTTCCAGATACGCAGTATTTT. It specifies CASSPNPLPDTQYF.

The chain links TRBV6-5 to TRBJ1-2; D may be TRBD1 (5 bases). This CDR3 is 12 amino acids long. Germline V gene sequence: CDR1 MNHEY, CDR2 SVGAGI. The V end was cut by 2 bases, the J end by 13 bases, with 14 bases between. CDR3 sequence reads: CASSYNRDRFTF. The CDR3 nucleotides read TGTGCCAGCAGTTACAACCGGGACCGGTTCACCTTC.

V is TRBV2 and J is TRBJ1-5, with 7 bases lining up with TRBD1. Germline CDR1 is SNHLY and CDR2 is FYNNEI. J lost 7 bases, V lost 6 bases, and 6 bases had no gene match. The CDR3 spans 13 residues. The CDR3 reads CASSTDRWQPQHF. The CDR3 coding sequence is TGTGCCAGCAGCACGGACAGGTGGCAGCCCCAGCATTTT.

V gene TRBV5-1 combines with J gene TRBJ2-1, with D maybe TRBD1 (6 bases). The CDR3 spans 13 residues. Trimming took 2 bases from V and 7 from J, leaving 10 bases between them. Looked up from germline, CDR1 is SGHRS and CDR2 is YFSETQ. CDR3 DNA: TGCGCCAGCAGCTTTACAGGGTTGAATGAGCAGTTCTTC. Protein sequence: CASSFTGLNEQFF.

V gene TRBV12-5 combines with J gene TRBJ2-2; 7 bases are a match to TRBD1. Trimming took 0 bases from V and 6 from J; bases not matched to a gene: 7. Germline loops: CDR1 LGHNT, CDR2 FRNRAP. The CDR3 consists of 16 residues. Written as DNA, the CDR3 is TGTGCTAGTGGTTTGGTACTCGACAGGGACCCCGGGGAGCTGTTTTTT. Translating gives CASGLVLDRDPGELFF.

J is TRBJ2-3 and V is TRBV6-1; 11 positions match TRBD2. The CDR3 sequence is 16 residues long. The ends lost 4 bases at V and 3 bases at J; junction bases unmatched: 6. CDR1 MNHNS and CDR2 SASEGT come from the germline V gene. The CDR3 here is CASSVSGRAPTDTQYF. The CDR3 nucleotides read TGTGCCAGCAGTGTTAGCGGGAGGGCCCCTACAGATACGCAGTATTTT.

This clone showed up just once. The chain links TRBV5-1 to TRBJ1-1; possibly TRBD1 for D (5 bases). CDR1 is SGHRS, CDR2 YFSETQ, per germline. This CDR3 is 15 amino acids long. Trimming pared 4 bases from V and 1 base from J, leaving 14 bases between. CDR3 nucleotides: TGCGCCAGCAGCCTCGATGGGACGCAGAACACTGAAGCTTTCTTT. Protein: CASSLDGTQNTEAFF.

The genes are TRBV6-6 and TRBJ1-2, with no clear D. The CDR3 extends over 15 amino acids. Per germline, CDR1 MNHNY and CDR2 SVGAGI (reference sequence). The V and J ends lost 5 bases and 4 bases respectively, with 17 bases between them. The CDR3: CASSPYVPERYGYTF. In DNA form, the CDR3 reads TGTGCCAGCAGTCCGTATGTGCCAGAGCGCTATGGCTACACCTTC.

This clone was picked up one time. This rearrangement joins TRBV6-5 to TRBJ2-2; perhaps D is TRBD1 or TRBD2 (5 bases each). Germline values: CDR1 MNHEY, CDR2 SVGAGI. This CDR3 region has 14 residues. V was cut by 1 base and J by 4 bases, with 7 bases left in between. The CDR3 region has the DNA TGTGCCAGCAGTTACTGGGGGACCACCGGGGAGCTGTTTTTT. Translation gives CASSYWGTTGELFF.